A selection of T cell receptor beta chains follows, all from one sample in a study of long-term antiretroviral therapy in people with HIV. Only in-frame clones appear in the TCRdb table, and some are missing; sequencing was by immunoSEQ multiplex PCR. The profile shows more than 20,000 clones, 70% to 90% of them singletons. The material was unsorted PBMCs, obtained approximately 4 years after starting antiretroviral therapy. Source of these receptors: a man between 18 and 29 years old with HIV. Both conserved end residues are part of each CDR3. Fields, in order: V gene, D gene, clone size, J gene, CDR3 protein, CDR3 DNA. The D gene is left open where the match is weak. Not all rows give a size; the values are once, few, many and, for expanded clones, a class.

TRBV5-1	NA	NA	TRBJ1-3	CASSLAGVGNTIYF	TGCGCCAGCAGCTTGGCAGGGGTCGGAAACACCATATATTTT
TRBV7-9	NA	NA	TRBJ1-5	CASSLGSRGGNQPQHF	TGTGCCAGCAGCTTAGGAAGTCGAGGGGGCAATCAGCCCCAGCATTTT
TRBV10-1	TRBD2	NA	TRBJ2-1	CASSDPTSGDYNEQFF	TGCGCCAGCAGTGACCCGACTAGCGGGGATTACAATGAGCAGTTCTTC
TRBV7-2	NA	NA	TRBJ1-5	CASSLYGGNQPQHF	TGTGCCAGCAGCTTATATGGTGGCAATCAGCCCCAGCATTTT
TRBV5-1	NA	NA	TRBJ1-1	CASSFRQSLAPGTEAFF	TGCGCCAGCAGCTTTAGACAGTCCCTAGCCCCAGGCACTGAAGCTTTCTTT
TRBV10-3	NA	NA	TRBJ1-1	CAIVSGTDNTEAFF	TGTGCCATAGTTTCCGGGACCGACAACACTGAAGCTTTCTTT
TRBV6-1	NA	once	TRBJ1-5	CASSEDRGNQPQHF	TGTGCCAGCAGTGAAGATAGGGGGAATCAGCCCCAGCATTTT
TRBV10-3	NA	NA	TRBJ2-2	CAISVNGELFF	TGTGCCATCAGTGTGAACGGGGAGCTGTTTTTT
TRBV7-9	NA	NA	TRBJ2-2	CASSLVGTPNTGELFF	TGTGCCAGCAGCTTAGTCGGGACACCGAACACCGGGGAGCTGTTTTTT
TRBV6-5	NA	NA	TRBJ1-1	CASSYSAGWSTEAFF	TGTGCCAGCAGTTACTCTGCGGGATGGAGCACTGAAGCTTTCTTT
TRBV28	NA	NA	TRBJ2-1	CASRAGAHNEQFF	TGTGCCAGCAGGGCGGGGGCCCACAATGAGCAGTTCTTC
TRBV7-4	TRBD2	NA	TRBJ2-1	CASSHRSGGPNEQFF	TGTGCCAGCAGCCACAGGAGCGGGGGCCCTAATGAGCAGTTCTTC
TRBV7-2	NA	NA	TRBJ1-2	CASSLAVVSYGYTF	TGTGCCAGCAGCTTAGCCGTTGTCAGTTATGGCTACACCTTC
TRBV5-1	NA	NA	TRBJ2-7	CASSLEAFAGLEQYF	TGCGCCAGCAGCTTGGAAGCCTTCGCAGGGCTCGAGCAGTACTTC
TRBV6-1	NA	NA	TRBJ1-5	CASSESGRNQPQHF	TGTGCCAGCAGTGAATCAGGGCGCAATCAGCCCCAGCATTTT
TRBV27	NA	NA	TRBJ1-4	CASSASGLVYEKLFF	TGTGCCAGCAGTGCCTCAGGGTTGGTTTATGAAAAACTGTTTTTT
TRBV5-1	NA	NA	TRBJ1-5	CASSVGQPNQPQHF	TGCGCCAGCAGCGTGGGACAACCAAATCAGCCCCAGCATTTT
TRBV19	NA	once	TRBJ2-2	CASSTGVVTGELFF	TGTGCCAGTAGTACAGGGGTGGTCACCGGGGAGCTGTTTTTT
TRBV7-7	TRBD2	NA	TRBJ2-2	CASSPAGVGTGELFF	TGTGCTAGCAGCCCGGCGGGGGTAGGGACCGGGGAGCTGTTTTTT
TRBV6-1	TRBD2	NA	TRBJ2-3	CASSHSGGATDTQYF	TGTGCCAGCAGTCATAGCGGGGGGGCCACAGATACGCAGTATTTT
TRBV6-1	NA	NA	TRBJ2-3	CASSEVQADTQYF	TGTGCCAGCAGTGAAGTCCAGGCAGATACGCAGTATTTT
TRBV6-4	NA	NA	TRBJ1-6	CASSDRDNSPLHF	TGTGCCAGCAGTGACAGGGATAATTCACCCCTCCACTTT
TRBV27	NA	NA	TRBJ2-3	CASRTWLGTQYF	TGTGCCAGCAGAACTTGGTTGGGTACGCAGTATTTT
TRBV7-9	NA	NA	TRBJ1-5	CASSLGQPNQPQHF	TGTGCCAGCAGCTTAGGGCAGCCTAATCAGCCCCAGCATTTT
TRBV5-4	TRBD1	NA	TRBJ1-1	CASSSRDRFEAFF	TGTGCCAGCAGCTCCCGGGACAGGTTTGAAGCTTTCTTT
TRBV28	TRBD2	NA	TRBJ2-5	CASRTSGGQTQYF	TGTGCCAGCCGGACTAGCGGGGGACAGACCCAGTACTTC
TRBV7-3	NA	NA	TRBJ2-3	CASSLKGSDTQYF	TGTGCCAGCAGCCTAAAAGGGTCAGATACGCAGTATTTT
TRBV18	TRBD1	NA	TRBJ1-1	CASSPLGQGVINTEAFF	TGTGCCAGCTCACCACTCGGGCAGGGGGTGATTAACACTGAAGCTTTCTTT
TRBV5-1	NA	NA	TRBJ2-7	CASSLGQGGGEQYF	TGCGCCAGCAGCTTGGGACAGGGAGGAGGCGAGCAGTACTTC
TRBV4-1	TRBD1	NA	TRBJ1-2	CASSQGRDRGYGYTF	TGCGCCAGCAGCCAGGGACGGGACAGGGGCTATGGCTACACCTTC
TRBV28	NA	NA	TRBJ1-5	CASRPRRTATGQPQHF	TGTGCCAGCAGGCCCCGGCGGACCGCTACGGGTCAGCCCCAGCATTTT
TRBV6-5	NA	once	TRBJ1-5	CASSYKGDQPQHF	TGTGCCAGCAGTTACAAGGGAGATCAGCCCCAGCATTTT
TRBV18	NA	NA	TRBJ1-2	CASSPNTGGSYGYTF	TGTGCCAGCTCACCAAATACAGGCGGGAGCTATGGCTACACCTTC
TRBV19	NA	few	TRBJ1-3	CASSIWAGSGNTIYF	TGTGCCAGTAGTATCTGGGCAGGCTCTGGAAACACCATATATTTT
TRBV2	TRBD2	NA	TRBJ2-5	CAAGGSGPGETQYF	TGTGCCGCGGGGGGAAGCGGACCGGGAGAGACCCAGTACTTC
TRBV6-5	NA	NA	TRBJ1-1	CASGRRNTEAFF	TGTGCCAGCGGGCGGAGGAACACTGAAGCTTTCTTT
TRBV7-9	NA	NA	TRBJ1-1	CASSSRSPMNTEAFF	TGTGCCAGCAGCTCTCGTTCACCGATGAACACTGAAGCTTTCTTT
TRBV4-1	NA	once	TRBJ2-1	CASSQNLGGAGGNEQFF	TGCGCCAGCAGCCAGAATCTCGGGGGGGCAGGGGGCAATGAGCAGTTCTTC
TRBV29-1	TRBD2	NA	TRBJ2-2	CSVVGLAGNTGELFF	TGCAGCGTGGTCGGACTAGCAGGGAACACCGGGGAGCTGTTTTTT